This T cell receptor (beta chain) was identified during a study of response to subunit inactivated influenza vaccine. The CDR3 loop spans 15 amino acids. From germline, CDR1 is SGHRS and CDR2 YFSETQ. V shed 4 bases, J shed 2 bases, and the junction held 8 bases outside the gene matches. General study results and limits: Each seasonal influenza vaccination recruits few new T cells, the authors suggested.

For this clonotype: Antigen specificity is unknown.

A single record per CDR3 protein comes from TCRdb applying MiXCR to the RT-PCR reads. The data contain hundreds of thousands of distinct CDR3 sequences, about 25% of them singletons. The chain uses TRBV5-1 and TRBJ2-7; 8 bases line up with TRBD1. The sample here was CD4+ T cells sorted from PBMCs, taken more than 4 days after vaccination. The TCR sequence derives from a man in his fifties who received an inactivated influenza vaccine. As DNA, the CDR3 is TGCGCCAGCAGCGCTCCAGGGGGCCTCCCCTACGAGCAGTACTTC. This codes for CASSAPGGLPYEQYF.